This is a list of T cell receptor beta chains from one sample in a study of CD8+CD57+ T cells in acquired aplastic anemia. TCRdb itself ran the reads through MiXCR, one entry per CDR3 protein. The sample contains some 150,000 distinct CDR3 sequences, 41% of which appear only once. The source material was sorted CD4+, CD8+, or CD8+CD57+ T cells (not recorded which) from PBMCs. These receptors came from a human donor in good health, serving as a control. CDR3s include the opening cysteine and the closing phenylalanine or tryptophan. D genes are given only for firm matches. Clone size is shown for a subset of rows, as once, few, many or a class of expanded clone.

len: 17
abundance: many
v_gene: TRBV25-1
d_gene: .
j_gene: TRBJ2-5
CDR3nt: TGTGCCAGCAGTGGGGGGAGTCGGCTTAGGCGGAGGGAGACCCAGTACTTC
CDR3aa: CASSGGSRLRRRETQYF

len: 14
abundance: few
v_gene: TRBV18
d_gene: .
j_gene: TRBJ2-1
CDR3nt: TGTGCCAGCTCACCAAGGACCGGCGAGTATGAGCAGTTCTTC
CDR3aa: CASSPRTGEYEQFF

len: 14
abundance: .
v_gene: TRBV2
d_gene: .
j_gene: TRBJ2-7
CDR3nt: TGTCCCAGCAGTGATACGGCCATCCGACCGACCCAGGACTTC
CDR3aa: CPSSDTAIRPTQDF

len: 18
abundance: few
v_gene: TRBV3-1
d_gene: TRBD2
j_gene: TRBJ2-2
CDR3nt: TGTGCCAGCAGCCATCCCGGGAGGGTTTCTGGGAACACCGGGGAGCTGTTTTTT
CDR3aa: CASSHPGRVSGNTGELFF

len: 13
abundance: many
v_gene: TRBV20-1
d_gene: .
j_gene: TRBJ2-2
CDR3nt: TGCAGTGCTAGAGCTTTCAACACCGGGGAGCTGTTTTTT
CDR3aa: CSARAFNTGELFF

len: 13
abundance: many
v_gene: TRBV20-1
d_gene: TRBD1
j_gene: TRBJ2-7
CDR3nt: TGCAGTGCTAGCTCAGGGGGCGAATACGAGCAGTACTTC
CDR3aa: CSASSGGEYEQYF

len: 12
abundance: many
v_gene: TRBV30
d_gene: .
j_gene: TRBJ1-6
CDR3nt: TGTGCCTGGAGAGGTGTGGGATCACCCCTCCACTTT
CDR3aa: CAWRGVGSPLHF

len: 13
abundance: medium-sized
v_gene: TRBV7-8
d_gene: TRBD1
j_gene: TRBJ1-2
CDR3nt: TGTGCCAGCAGTTCGACAGGGGGATATGGCTACACCTTC
CDR3aa: CASSSTGGYGYTF

len: 17
abundance: many
v_gene: TRBV19
d_gene: .
j_gene: TRBJ2-2
CDR3nt: TGTGCCAGTAGTATAGATCGGGGGAGTTGGAGCACCGGGGAGCTGTTTTTT
CDR3aa: CASSIDRGSWSTGELFF

len: 13
abundance: .
v_gene: TRBV20-1
d_gene: TRBD2
j_gene: TRBJ2-5
CDR3nt: TGCAGTGCTAGTGGGGAGGGTTTAGAGAACCAGTACTTC
CDR3aa: CSASGEGLENQYF

len: 16
abundance: many
v_gene: TRBV20-1
d_gene: .
j_gene: TRBJ1-6
CDR3nt: TGCAGTGCTAGAGTGTGGGGCAGCTCCTATAATTCACCCCTCCACTTT
CDR3aa: CSARVWGSSYNSPLHF

len: 14
abundance: many
v_gene: TRBV5-1
d_gene: .
j_gene: TRBJ1-5
CDR3nt: TGCGCCAGCAGCTTGGCCGCGGGGGATCAGCCCCAGCATTTT
CDR3aa: CASSLAAGDQPQHF

len: 12
abundance: many
v_gene: TRBV13
d_gene: .
j_gene: TRBJ1-5
CDR3nt: TGTGCCAGCAGCTTAGGAGGTCAGCCCCAGCATTTT
CDR3aa: CASSLGGQPQHF

len: 16
abundance: once
v_gene: TRBV19
d_gene: .
j_gene: TRBJ1-3
CDR3nt: TGTGCCAGTAGTCCCTCGGGACGGAGCTCTGGAAACACCATATATTTT
CDR3aa: CASSPSGRSSGNTIYF

len: 12
abundance: .
v_gene: TRBV5-1
d_gene: .
j_gene: TRBJ1-1
CDR3nt: TGCGCCAGCAGCGCTGACAACACTGAAGCTTTCTTT
CDR3aa: CASSADNTEAFF

len: 22
abundance: few
v_gene: TRBV28
d_gene: TRBD2
j_gene: TRBJ2-1
CDR3nt: TGTGCCAGCAGGTCCTTACCACCCCCGGGACTAGCGGGGAGAAGCTCCTACAATGAGCAGTTCTTC
CDR3aa: CASRSLPPPGLAGRSSYNEQFF

len: 19
abundance: .
v_gene: TRBV12-3/TRBV12-4
d_gene: .
j_gene: TRBJ1-4
CDR3nt: TGTGCCAGCAGTTTCACCCACGGACAAAACGGTATTGTCCGAGTAGAACTGTTTTTT
CDR3aa: CASSFTHGQNGIVRVELFF

len: 10
abundance: .
v_gene: TRBV19
d_gene: .
j_gene: TRBJ2-5
CDR3nt: TGTGCCGCGGGACGGGAGACCCAGTACTTC
CDR3aa: CAAGRETQYF

len: 16
abundance: .
v_gene: TRBV15
d_gene: TRBD2
j_gene: TRBJ2-3
CDR3nt: TGTGCCACCAGCAGAGGTATAGCGGGGGGCACAGATACGCAGTACTTT
CDR3aa: CATSRGIAGGTDTQYF

len: 15
abundance: few
v_gene: TRBV3-1
d_gene: .
j_gene: TRBJ1-1
CDR3nt: TGTGCCAGCACCCAGGTCGGGGTAATGAACACTGAAGCTTTCTTT
CDR3aa: CASTQVGVMNTEAFF

len: 18
abundance: once
v_gene: TRBV2
d_gene: TRBD2
j_gene: TRBJ2-1
CDR3nt: TGTGCCAGCAGTGGGGGACCTTTGACTAGCAGAACCTCCAATGAGCAGTTCTTC
CDR3aa: CASSGGPLTSRTSNEQFF

len: 13
abundance: .
v_gene: TRBV19
d_gene: TRBD1
j_gene: TRBJ1-2
CDR3nt: TGTGCCGGTAAGACAGGGGCTAACTATGGCTACACCTTC
CDR3aa: CAGKTGANYGYTF

len: 17
abundance: .
v_gene: TRBV5-1
d_gene: .
j_gene: TRBJ2-3
CDR3nt: TGCGCCAGCAGCTTGTCGTTCGGGCCCCGGGGAACAGATACGCAGTATTTT
CDR3aa: CASSLSFGPRGTDTQYF

len: 16
abundance: many
v_gene: TRBV20-1
d_gene: TRBD2
j_gene: TRBJ2-1
CDR3nt: TGCAGTGCTCCCCAGCGGACTAGCGGGAGACTCTATGAGCAGTTCTTC
CDR3aa: CSAPQRTSGRLYEQFF

len: 14
abundance: .
v_gene: TRBV7-9
d_gene: TRBD1
j_gene: TRBJ2-7
CDR3nt: TGTGCCAGCAGCGCCCGGGACAGACACTACGAGCAGTACTTC
CDR3aa: CASSARDRHYEQYF

len: 12
abundance: .
v_gene: TRBV2
d_gene: .
j_gene: TRBJ1-1
CDR3nt: TGTGCCAGCGGAAGAAGGGACACTGAAGCTTTCTTT
CDR3aa: CASGRRDTEAFF

len: 15
abundance: many
v_gene: TRBV5-1
d_gene: TRBD1
j_gene: TRBJ1-2
CDR3nt: TGCGCCAGCAGCTCTCAGGGGGAAAGGAACTATGGCTACACCTTC
CDR3aa: CASSSQGERNYGYTF

len: 17
abundance: .
v_gene: TRBV11-1
d_gene: TRBD1
j_gene: TRBJ1-2
CDR3nt: TGTGCCAGCAGCTTGTCCCTCCGGGACAGGGGGTACTTTGGCTACACCTTC
CDR3aa: CASSLSLRDRGYFGYTF

len: 14
abundance: many
v_gene: TRBV9
d_gene: .
j_gene: TRBJ2-2
CDR3nt: TGTGCCAGCAGCCCTAAGGGGGAGACCGGGGAGCTGTTTTTT
CDR3aa: CASSPKGETGELFF

len: 17
abundance: .
v_gene: TRBV12-3/TRBV12-4
d_gene: .
j_gene: TRBJ2-6
CDR3nt: TGTGCCAGCAGCCAAGGGTACAGATCCTCTGGGGCCAACGTCCTGACTTTC
CDR3aa: CASSQGYRSSGANVLTF

len: 14
abundance: many
v_gene: TRBV10-3
d_gene: .
j_gene: TRBJ2-5
CDR3nt: TGTGCCATCAGTGAGTCGAGGAGCGGGGAGACCCAGTACTTC
CDR3aa: CAISESRSGETQYF

len: 13
abundance: .
v_gene: TRBV18
d_gene: .
j_gene: TRBJ1-4
CDR3nt: TGTGCCAGCTCACCCCGCGGGGGTGAAAAACTGTTTTTT
CDR3aa: CASSPRGGEKLFF

len: 13
abundance: .
v_gene: TRBV7-9
d_gene: .
j_gene: TRBJ2-5
CDR3nt: TGTGCCAGCAGCACACCGGGCTTGGAGACCCAGTACTTC
CDR3aa: CASSTPGLETQYF

len: 17
abundance: .
v_gene: TRBV6-2/TRBV6-3
d_gene: TRBD1
j_gene: TRBJ1-5
CDR3nt: TGTGCCAGCAGTCGGACAGGTATTTTTCCCTCCAATCAGCCCCAGCATTTT
CDR3aa: CASSRTGIFPSNQPQHF